The next 9 T cell receptor beta chains were all read from a single sample in a study of T cell responses to AZD1222 COVID-19 vaccine. The data were produced by immunoSEQ multiplex PCR, yet TCRdb's version contains in-frame clones alone and is incomplete. Of tens of thousands of clones listed, about 92% were seen once; the top ten hold 4.7%. The sequenced sample was peripheral blood, obtained 28 days after the second AZD1222 dose. The source of these receptors is an adult who received the AZD1222 COVID-19 vaccine.

The chain recombines TRBV9 with TRBJ2-1; unclear D gene. The germline CDR1 and CDR2 sequences are SGDLS and YYNGEE. V lost 4 bases to trimming and J lost 8 bases, with 13 bases between them. The CDR3 length is 13 residues. The chain's CDR3 is CASSPPVQYEQFF. In DNA form, the CDR3 reads TGTGCCAGCAGCCCCCCGGTACAGTATGAGCAGTTCTTC.

The J gene is TRBJ1-2, the V gene TRBV5-4; the match to TRBD1 covers 7 bases. CDR3 length: 14 residues. J gave up 8 bases and V 2 bases, and 9 bases lay outside the gene matches. Germline-derived CDR1 and CDR2 are SGHNT and YYREEE (reference sequence). The CDR3 loop is CASSLQGSTGGYTF. The CDR3 DNA is TGTGCCAGCAGCTTACAGGGGTCGACGGGAGGCTACACCTTC.

The chain carries TRBV29-1 and TRBJ1-2; 9 bases line up with TRBD1. V was clipped by 1 base and J by 8 bases; unmatched bases: 8. CDR1 SQVTM and CDR2 ANQGSEA come from the germline V gene. The CDR3 extends over 14 amino acids. The CDR3 DNA reads TGCAGCGTTGAAGTCTACGGGACAGGGAACGGCTACACCTTC. Translated: CSVEVYGTGNGYTF.

The chain joins TRBV9 to TRBJ2-5; 11 bases match TRBD1. Germline V gene data show CDR1 as SGDLS and CDR2 as YYNGEE. With 3 bases clipped from V and 4 bases from J, the junction kept 5 bases outside the gene matches. This CDR3 has 15 residues. CDR3 sequence: CASSERDRGGETQYF. The CDR3 DNA sequence: TGTGCCAGCAGCGAAAGGGACAGGGGGGGAGAGACCCAGTACTTC.

The V call is TRBV4-2, the J call TRBJ1-1; 8 bases are shared with TRBD1. The J segment lost 5 bases and the V segment lost 0 bases, leaving 5 bases of the junction unmatched. The V gene's germline CDR1 is LGHNA and CDR2 YNFKEQ. The CDR3 consists of 15 residues. The CDR3 sequence: CASSQDGRGRTEAFF. CDR3 nucleotide sequence: TGTGCCAGCAGCCAAGACGGCAGGGGGCGAACTGAAGCTTTCTTT.

The gene calls are TRBV6-5 and TRBJ2-1; 7 nucleotides match TRBD2. The CDR3 has 13 amino acids. Trimming removed 2 bases from V and 10 bases from J; junction bases left unmatched: 5. CDR1 is MNHEY and CDR2 is SVGAGI in the germline V gene. As DNA, the CDR3 is TGTGCCAGCAGTTACCGGACTAGATCGGAGCAGTTCTTC. Its translation: CASSYRTRSEQFF.

The J gene is TRBJ2-1, the V gene TRBV5-1; 7 bases are a match to TRBD2. The germline V gene has CDR1 SGHRS and CDR2 YFSETQ. V lost 9 bases, J lost 0 bases, and 9 bases stayed unmatched. The CDR3 is made up of 15 amino acids. CDR3: CATHRGEHSYNEQFF. CDR3 in DNA: TGCGCCACCCACCGGGGGGAGCACTCCTACAATGAGCAGTTCTTC.

The chain has TRBV5-1 and TRBJ2-2; weak D call: TRBD2 (6 bases). CDR3 length: 16 amino acids. V shed 1 base and J shed 2 bases, with 12 bases lying between them. Germline V gene sequence: CDR1 SGHRS, CDR2 YFSETQ. CDR3 region: CASSLLRTTNTGELFF. Here the CDR3 DNA reads TGCGCCAGCAGCTTGCTTCGGACTACAAACACCGGGGAGCTGTTTTTT.

The V and J genes are TRBV5-1 and TRBJ2-7; tentatively, D is TRBD1 (6 bases). CDR1 and CDR2 (germline): SGHRS, YFSETQ. The CDR3 has 15 residues. The V end was cut by 5 bases, the J end by 3 bases, with 18 bases between. CDR3 DNA sequence: TGCGCCAGCAGTGGACAGCTGGCAGGGGTCTACGAGCAGTACTTC. This encodes CASSGQLAGVYEQYF.